The entry that follows covers one T cell receptor beta chain sequence. TCRdb's copy holds only in-frame clones and misses some; the assay was immunoSEQ multiplex PCR. The sample has hundreds of thousands of clones; 92% are singletons. This sample was included in a study of shared clonotypes between healthy human individuals. Per the germline V gene, CDR1 is SGHDN and CDR2 is FVKESK. The germline V and J ends were trimmed by 4 bases and 3 bases, with 11 bases remaining between them. This CDR3 has 14 amino acids. The naive CD8 population came from CD45RO-negative cells selected for CCR7, without terminally differentiated effector memory CD45RA+ cells.

V is TRBV14 and J is TRBJ2-3, with D possibly TRBD2 on 6 matching bases. Sequencing was done on a sample of naive CD8+ T cells sorted from blood. The receptor comes from a man younger than 40 in good health. CDR3 sequence: CASSPGSMTDTQYF. The CDR3 DNA reads TGTGCCAGCAGCCCCGGGAGTATGACAGATACGCAGTATTTT.